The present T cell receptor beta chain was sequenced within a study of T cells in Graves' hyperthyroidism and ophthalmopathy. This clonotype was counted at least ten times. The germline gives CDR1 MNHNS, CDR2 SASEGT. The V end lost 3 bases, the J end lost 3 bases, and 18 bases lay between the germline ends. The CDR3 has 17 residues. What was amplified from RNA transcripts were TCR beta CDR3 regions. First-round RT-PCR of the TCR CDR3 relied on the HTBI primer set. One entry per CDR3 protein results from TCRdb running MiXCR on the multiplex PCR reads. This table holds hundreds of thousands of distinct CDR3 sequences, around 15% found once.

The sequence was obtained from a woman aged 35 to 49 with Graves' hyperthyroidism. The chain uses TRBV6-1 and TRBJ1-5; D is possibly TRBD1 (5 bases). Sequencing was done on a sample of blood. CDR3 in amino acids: CASSDVTNSGSNQPQHF. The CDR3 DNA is TGTGCCAGCAGTGATGTTACTAATTCAGGGTCCAATCAGCCCCAGCATTTT.